Reported below is one T cell receptor (beta chain). Its antigen is currently unknown. The sample comes from a study of cytomegalovirus exposure and HLA in healthy donors. Whole-study results and caveats: The classifier reportedly diagnosed cytomegalovirus status with high sensitivity and specificity. CMV antigen specificity was confirmed in vitro for a few CMV-associated chains.

Produced via immunoSEQ multiplex PCR; TCRdb's table is partial and in-frame only. This table holds some 220,000 clones, just over 90% found once. CDR3 size: 13 residues. Germline lookup yields CDR1 MNHNS and CDR2 SASEGT. The V end was cut by 9 bases, the J end by 8 bases, with 16 bases between. This TCR derives from a woman under 30 in good health and CMV-seronegative. Input material: PBMCs. The V gene is TRBV6-1, the J gene TRBJ1-4; TRBD1 is a possible D gene (5 bases). Here the CDR3 reads CARGGAGMEKLFF. The CDR3 DNA sequence: TGTGCCAGGGGTGGGGCAGGGATGGAAAAACTGTTTTTT.